Listed below are T cell receptor beta chains from one sample, sequenced in a study of T cells after yellow fever vaccination. TCRdb re-derived calls from the 5' RACE reads in MiXCR, one entry per CDR3 protein. The table lists about 300,000 distinct CDR3 sequences, 7.5% to 9.5% of them singletons, with around 3.1% in the top ten. This specimen consisted of CD4+ T cells sorted from PBMCs, obtained 5 days after the yellow fever booster vaccination. The receptors here all came from a man between 18 and 35 years old who received the YFV17D yellow fever vaccine. The CDR3 runs from the conserved cysteine through the conserved F or W. The order of the fields is D gene, clone size, J gene, V gene, CDR3 protein, CDR3 DNA. The D gene is left open where the match is weak. Expanded clones get a size class; other rows say once, few or many, or leave the size out.

-	-	TRBJ2-3	TRBV6-1	CASRWGVGTDTQYF	TGTGCCAGCAGGTGGGGTGTAGGGACAGATACGCAGTATTTT
-	-	TRBJ1-1	TRBV20-1	CSARNAFF	TGCAGTGCTAGAAATGCTTTCTTT
-	few	TRBJ2-5	TRBV5-1	CASSPYEGKETQYF	TGCGCCAGCAGCCCCTATGAAGGGAAGGAGACCCAGTACTTC
-	-	TRBJ2-1	TRBV5-4	CASSLGGLDSYNEQFF	TGTGCCAGCAGCTTGGGGGGACTGGACTCCTACAATGAGCAGTTCTTC
TRBD2	few	TRBJ2-2	TRBV5-1	CASSPPLSGGSNTGELFF	TGCGCCAGCAGCCCTCCGTTGTCGGGGGGTTCGAACACCGGGGAGCTGTTTTTT
-	-	TRBJ1-3	TRBV5-1	CASRWGSGNTIYF	TGCGCCAGCAGATGGGGCTCTGGAAACACCATATATTTT
-	few	TRBJ2-5	TRBV3-1	CASSPNTGLETQYF	TGTGCCAGCAGCCCTAATACAGGGTTGGAGACCCAGTACTTC
-	few	TRBJ1-1	TRBV7-2	CASSLQAGAEAFF	TGTGCCAGCAGCTTACAGGCTGGCGCTGAAGCTTTCTTT
-	-	TRBJ1-5	TRBV28	CASSLRPQGGNQPQHF	TGTGCCAGCAGTTTAAGGCCACAGGGAGGCAATCAGCCCCAGCATTTT
TRBD1	few	TRBJ1-5	TRBV20-1	CSAQDRAGNQPQHF	TGCAGTGCTCAGGACAGGGCGGGCAATCAGCCCCAGCATTTT
-	-	TRBJ2-2	TRBV10-1	CASSENRQTGELFF	TGCGCCAGCAGTGAGAACCGACAGACCGGGGAGCTGTTTTTT
TRBD1	few	TRBJ2-5	TRBV5-4	CASSLGSTGWRETQYF	TGTGCCAGCAGCTTGGGGTCGACAGGGTGGAGAGAGACCCAGTACTTC
-	few	TRBJ1-1	TRBV6-1	CASSDFGRGYTEAFF	TGTGCCAGCAGTGATTTCGGGCGGGGTTACACTGAAGCTTTCTTT
-	few	TRBJ1-5	TRBV2	CASSVRAVGSNQPQHF	TGTGCCAGCAGTGTAAGGGCGGTGGGGAGCAATCAGCCCCAGCATTTT